This T cell receptor beta chain was obtained from a study of OX40 agonist ivuxolimab in advanced cancers. Context from the whole study: Ivuxolimab, which targeted the costimulatory receptor OX40 (CD134), was an agonistic, fully human IgG2 monoclonal antibody. Intravenous ivuxolimab was administered to patients every 2 weeks at six dose levels: 0.01, 0.1, 0.3, 1.5, 3 and 10 mg/kg. Among the approximately 50 dose-escalation patients, about 20 had hepatocellular carcinoma, roughly 15 melanoma, 9 renal cell carcinoma and 9 head and neck cancer. A male proportion of around 83% and a mean age of approximately 60 years, ranging from about 23 to 90, were recorded for the dose-escalation cohort. Patients were allowed to have had prior anti-PD-1, anti-PD-L1 or anti-CTLA-4 therapy, and more than 30% of the dose-escalation patients had previously received checkpoint inhibitors. Partial responses occurred in three dose-escalation patients, of whom one had hepatocellular carcinoma and two had cutaneous melanoma. Peripheral TCRbeta sequencing was intended to test whether TCR sequence diversity was altered and clonal T-cell expansion was caused by ivuxolimab. The monotherapy dose-escalation portion (N ≈ 52 patients) of the phase I ivuxolimab trial is reported in the paper. Here is what the overall study found, with its caveats: After ivuxolimab, more expanded clones were found on average in CD8+ T cells than in CD4+ T cells. Low levels of normalized T-cell clonal expansion were also seen in some patients who did not respond. At doses of 0.1 to 3.0 mg/kg, clonal expansion of both CD4+ and CD8+ T cells in blood was seen between baseline and week 6. Which antigens the clonally expanded peripheral T cells were specific for was not determined. In the 0.1-3.0 mg/kg groups, partial responders had among the lowest normalized peripheral clonal expansion, particularly in CD8+ T cells.

Genomic DNA was extracted from sorted cells for sequencing of the TCRbeta CDR3 region. The immunoSEQ Assay was used for sequencing of TCRbeta CDR3 regions. TCRdb mirrors the immuneACCESS table, restricted to in-frame sequences. Some clones are absent from its copies; in checked studies, under half trace to an unresolved V gene, and the reason for the others is unknown. The sample profile shows roughly 100,000 clones; more than 80% of them were found once. The ten top clones hold nearly 7.5% of the sample. Patients with autoimmune disease history or receiving systemic immunosuppression were excluded from the trial. Peripheral blood for TCR sequencing was drawn from every dose cohort at baseline, at cycle 4 day 1 and at cycle 7 day 1. The samples were taken from a phase I, first-in-human, multicenter, open-label dose-escalation trial of ivuxolimab. The trial enrolled adults with locally advanced or metastatic head and neck squamous cell, hepatocellular, melanoma or renal cell carcinoma. CD4+ and CD8+ T cells were sorted separately from peripheral blood before TCR sequencing.

The cysteine opens and the phenylalanine closes a CDR3 of 15 amino acids. CDR3 DNA is the only sequence kept; it has 45 bases, read in frame from the first base. Per the germline V gene, SGHTA is the CDR1 and FQGTGA is the CDR2. Germline trimming amounts to 5 bases on V and 3 bases on J, with 5 as the count of junction bases outside the gene matches. As regards this clone: This receptor's antigen is unknown. Base qualities were left out, and no much larger clone turns up one base away.

Sequenced material: CD4+ or CD8+ T cells sorted from blood, taken in a trial of the OX40 agonist ivuxolimab. The chain is made from TRBV7-3 and TRBJ2-7; a stretch of 12 junction bases matches TRBD1. The clonotype comes from an adult with an advanced solid tumor such as melanoma, head and neck, liver or kidney cancer. The DNA sequence is TGTGCCAGCAGCCCGGGGACAGGGGGCGTCTACGAGCAGTACTTC. This sequence encodes CASSPGTGGVYEQYF.